These 19 T cell receptor beta chains were all obtained from the same sample, sequenced in a study of blood T cell repertoires in COVID-19. The repertoire was sequenced with immunoSEQ multiplex PCR; TCRdb's copy has only in-frame clones and lacks some. Of 150,000 to 200,000 clones listed, 70% to 90% are singletons. Material: PBMCs or T cells enriched from blood (not recorded which). The receptors originated from a woman in her 50s who had recovered from COVID-19.

This rearrangement joins TRBV24-1 to TRBJ1-5, with 7 bases aligning to TRBD1. The germline CDR1 and CDR2 sequences are KGHDR and SFDVKD. This CDR3 has 14 residues. J lost 7 bases, V lost 4 bases, and 6 bases had no gene match. The CDR3 loop reads CATSETGIKQPQHF. CDR3 coding DNA: TGTGCCACCAGTGAGACAGGGATTAAGCAGCCCCAGCATTTT.

The rearrangement joins TRBV6-2 or TRBV6-3 to TRBJ2-3; 9 bases agree with TRBD2. The trim removed 5 bases at V and 4 bases at J, leaving 10 bases unmatched. Germline CDR1 and CDR2: MNHEY and SVGEGT. The CDR3 contains 16 residues. CDR3 coding DNA: TGTGCCAGCAGTCCCCCCCAGCGGGGGGTCGCAGATACGCAGTATTTT. Translation gives CASSPPQRGVADTQYF.

This clone has just one count. The rearrangement joins TRBV27 to TRBJ2-3; possible D gene TRBD1, 7 bases. The germline V and J ends were trimmed by 4 bases and 0 bases, with 11 bases remaining between them. Germline V CDR1 and CDR2: MNHEY, SMNVEV (reference sequence). This CDR3 region has 15 residues. This CDR3 is CASSYRGLSTDTQYF. The CDR3 bases are TGTGCCAGCAGTTACAGGGGACTTAGCACAGATACGCAGTATTTT.

The chain couples TRBV7-9 to TRBJ2-1, with 11 bases identical to TRBD2. Germline V CDR1 and CDR2: SEHNR, FQNEAQ (reference sequence). The junction had 9 bases not matched to a gene; V was cut back by 4 bases and J by 1 base. This CDR3 has 18 amino acids. The CDR3 DNA follows: TGTGCCAGCAGCTACCCGCTAGCGGGGGGTTCGTCCTACAATGAGCAGTTCTTC. Translation: CASSYPLAGGSSYNEQFF.

The V call is TRBV7-9, the J call TRBJ1-4; no reliable D call. CDR3 length equals 16 residues. V shed 4 bases and J shed 8 bases, with 20 bases lying between them. The germline V gene has CDR1 SEHNR and CDR2 FQNEAQ (reference sequence). The CDR3: CASSSPSGILGEKLFF. The CDR3 DNA sequence: TGTGCCAGCAGCTCACCGTCGGGGATACTTGGCGAAAAACTGTTTTTT.

This sequence joins TRBV3-1 (or the pseudogene TRBV3-2) and TRBJ2-2; D gene unclear. In germline, CDR1 is LGHDT, CDR2 YNNKEL (reference sequence). CDR3 length: 14 amino acids. V was clipped by 0 bases and J by 4 bases, with 6 bases between them. The DNA for the CDR3 is TGTGCCAGCAGCCAAGATGAGGCCACCGGGGAGCTGTTTTTT. It translates to CASSQDEATGELFF.

The V and J genes are TRBV7-9 and TRBJ1-1; D is undetermined. The CDR3 spans 14 residues. V gave up 1 base and J gave up 1 base, with 7 bases separating them. Germline V lookup: CDR1 SEHNR, CDR2 FQNEAQ (reference sequence). CDR3: CASSLEYRNTEAFF. CDR3 DNA sequence: TGTGCCAGCAGCTTAGAATACAGGAACACTGAAGCTTTCTTT.

This clone was seen only once. The chain couples TRBV6-4 to TRBJ2-1, with 15 bases identical to TRBD2. V shed 4 bases, J shed 8 bases, and the junction held 12 bases outside the gene matches. There are 18 residues in the CDR3. CDR1 is MRHNA, CDR2 SNTAGT, per germline. CDR3 nucleotide sequence: TGTGCCAGCAGTGCCATCCCAGGACTAGCGGGGGGGCGAGATGAGCAGTTCTTC. Protein sequence: CASSAIPGLAGGRDEQFF.

The rearrangement links TRBV7-9 to TRBJ2-7; perhaps TRBD1 as D (6 bases). The CDR3 covers 13 residues. The ends were cut back, 4 bases at V and 1 base at J, with 8 bases in the middle. CDR1 is SEHNR, CDR2 FQNEAQ, per germline (reference sequence). The CDR3 here is CASSYGQSYEQYF. Written as DNA, the CDR3 is TGTGCCAGCAGCTACGGACAGTCCTACGAGCAGTACTTC.

This clone showed up many times. This chain links TRBV7-9 with TRBJ1-2; D uncertain. The V end lost 3 bases, the J end lost 4 bases, and 12 bases lay between the germline ends. The germline CDR1 and CDR2 sequences are SEHNR and FQNEAQ (reference sequence). This CDR3 is built from 14 residues. The CDR3: CASSLQSLSYGYTF. The CDR3 DNA reads TGTGCCAGCAGCTTGCAGTCACTAAGCTATGGCTACACCTTC.

The chain joins TRBV6-2 or TRBV6-3 to TRBJ1-2; the D gene is possibly TRBD1 (6 bases). Germline V gene lookup returns CDR1 MNHEY and CDR2 SVGEGT. This CDR3 comprises 12 residues. Trimming took 6 bases from V and 6 from J, leaving 11 bases between them. In DNA form, the CDR3 reads TGTGCCAGCAGCTTTTCAGGGGATGGCTACACCTTC. It codes for CASSFSGDGYTF.

J is TRBJ2-5 and V is TRBV7-3, with TRBD2 as a possible D gene (5 bases). This CDR3 has 13 residues. Trimming shortened V by 5 bases and J by 1 base, and 8 bases separated the two germline ends. The V gene's germline CDR1 is SGHTA and CDR2 FQGTGA. This CDR3 reads CASSRDPQETQYF. The CDR3 DNA reads as TGTGCCAGCAGCCGGGATCCCCAAGAGACCCAGTACTTC. Filled out from reference TRBV7-3 and TRBJ2-5, the complete variable domain reads GAGVSQTPSNKVTEKGKYVELRCDPISGHTALYWYRQSLGQGPEFLIYFQGTGAADDSGLPNDRFFAVRPEGSVSTLKIQRTERGDSAVYLCASSRDPQETQYFGPGTRLLVL.

This chain links TRBV6-5 with TRBJ1-5; D perhaps matches TRBD1 (5 bases). The CDR3 contains 13 residues. The germline gives CDR1 MNHEY, CDR2 SVGAGI. V was trimmed by 8 bases and J by 5 bases, leaving 13 bases between them. CDR3 bases: TGTGCCAGCGGATCGGGGGTTGATCAGCCCCAGCATTTT. Its protein product is CASGSGVDQPQHF.

The rearrangement uses TRBV18 and TRBJ1-5, with TRBD1 matching over 7 bases. CDR3 length: 14 amino acids. CDR1 is KGHSH, CDR2 LQKENI, per germline. After removal of 2 bases from V and 7 bases from J, the junction contained 5 bases not matched to a gene. CDR3 in amino acids: CASSPETGWQPQHF. The DNA for the CDR3 is TGTGCCAGCTCACCAGAGACAGGGTGGCAGCCCCAGCATTTT.

The chain employs TRBV25-1 and TRBJ1-2, with D tentatively TRBD1 (5 bases). Germline lookup yields CDR1 MGHDK and CDR2 SYGVNS. CDR3 length: 13 residues. Between the trimmed V and J ends, which lost 6 bases and 4 bases, there was a span of 12 bases. The CDR3 spells CASSRGVPYGYTF. The CDR3 nucleotides are TGTGCCAGCAGCCGGGGGGTCCCCTATGGCTACACCTTC.

The chain uses TRBV7-9 and TRBJ1-1; D gene unclear. The CDR3 totals 11 residues. Germline assignment: CDR1 SEHNR and CDR2 FQNEAQ (reference sequence). V was clipped by 5 bases and J by 11 bases, with 12 bases between them. This CDR3 is CASSDLTDAFF. The CDR3 bases are TGTGCCAGCAGCGACCTAACAGACGCTTTCTTT.

The genes are TRBV6-5 and TRBJ2-4, with 7 bases fitting TRBD1. CDR1 is MNHEY and CDR2 is SVGAGI in the germline V gene. This CDR3 spans 14 amino acids. The junction had 8 bases not matched to a gene; V was cut back by 2 bases and J by 10 bases. The CDR3, as DNA: TGTGCCAGCAGTTACCGACCCCAGACAGGGATTCAGTACTTC. It yields the protein CASSYRPQTGIQYF.

V and J are TRBV6-5 and TRBJ1-1, with 7 bases that match TRBD1. Looked up from germline, CDR1 is MNHEY and CDR2 is SVGAGI. Trimming at V came to 4 bases and at J to 11 bases, leaving 7 bases not matched to a gene. The CDR3 is 12 amino acids. The CDR3: CASSLDRDTAFF. For the CDR3, the DNA is TGTGCCAGCAGTTTAGACAGGGACACGGCTTTCTTT.

The sample holds one count of this clone. The rearrangement joins TRBV4-3 to TRBJ2-7, with 7 nucleotides matching TRBD2. The CDR3 loop spans 13 amino acids. Germline V lookup: CDR1 LGHNA, CDR2 YSLEER. Trimming took 0 bases from V and 6 from J; bases not matched to a gene: 2. CDR3 DNA: TGCGCCAGCAGCCAAGAGGGAGGGATCGAGCAGTACTTC. Translating it yields CASSQEGGIEQYF.